This TCR beta chain stems from a study of prognosis after radiotherapy for stage I lung cancer. The wider study: The study included 11 to 15 patients with newly diagnosed primary stage I lung tumors and 4 to 6 with oligometastatic NSCLC after surgical resection of the primary tumor. Radiotherapy preceded distant metastases in a handful of patients (median about seven months); some 16 showed no significant progression.

V was cut by 1 base and J by 5 bases, with 14 bases left in between. The germline V gene encodes CDR1 MGHRA and CDR2 YSYEKL. This CDR3 region has 15 residues. Study-wide results and limits: Reports indicated that TRBV and TRBJ gene usage differed between patients with and without metastases, including differences in roughly 10 V and two J genes after SBRT.

As regards this clonotype: Its specificity is not known.

From genomic DNA, two-round multiplex PCR was used to amplify TCR beta CDR3. The first round of PCR was done with primers that matched each TRBV and TRBJ gene. One entry per CDR3 protein, called by TCRdb with MiXCR from the multiplex PCR reads. Among 9,500 to 13,000 distinct CDR3 sequences listed, about 54% were seen once. The V call is TRBV4-1, the J call TRBJ1-1; D gene unclear. Sample: PBMCs, taken before or after stereotactic body radiation therapy (not recorded which). The origin of this receptor is a donor older than 45 with non-small cell lung cancer. CDR3 protein: CASSQGRAGDTEAFF. The CDR3 DNA follows: TGCGCCAGCAGCCAAGGACGGGCAGGTGATACTGAAGCTTTCTTT.